One and the same sample provided the 21 T cell receptor beta chains below, sequenced in a study of T-cell reconstitution after alpha-beta-depleted transplantation in children. Unique molecular identifiers were built into the TCRbeta library. TCRdb recomputed calls from the PCR reads with MiXCR, one row per CDR3 protein. The sample includes 600,000 to 700,000 distinct CDR3 sequences, less than 15% seen only once; the top ten take 0.79%. The material sequenced was PBMCs, taken before TCRalphabeta/CD19-depleted stem cell transplant. The receptors were gathered from a girl aged 2-15 years with congenital amegakaryocytic thrombocytopenia, due to receive a stem cell transplant.

The chain couples TRBV7-8 to TRBJ2-3, with D perhaps given as TRBD1 or TRBD2 (5 bases each). This CDR3 is 14 amino acids long. Trimming removed 3 bases from V and 6 bases from J, with 13 bases in between. CDR1 is SGHVS, CDR2 FQNEAQ, per germline. This CDR3 reads CASSLGTTADTQYF. The CDR3, as DNA: TGTGCCAGCAGCTTGGGGACCACCGCCGATACGCAGTATTTT.

As to this clonotype: At one end the junction does not follow the germline gene, possibly because of a read error. The chain has TRBV5-1 and TRBJ2-3, with 8 positions matching TRBD1. Germline V CDR1 and CDR2: SGHRS, YFSETQ. The CDR3 length is 13 residues. The CDR3 sequence: CVSSPDRADTQYF. CDR3 DNA sequence: TGCGTCAGCAGCCCGGACAGGGCAGATACGCAGTATTTT.

This clonotype was counted a few times. V and J are TRBV7-9 and TRBJ2-5; D possibly corresponds to TRBD1 (5 bases). Germline CDR1 is SEHNR and CDR2 is FQNEAQ (reference sequence). V was trimmed by 7 bases and J by 7 bases, leaving 13 bases between them. This CDR3 spans 12 amino acids. The CDR3 DNA follows: TGTGCCAGCACCAACCAGGGATGGACCCAGTACTTC. It codes for CASTNQGWTQYF. The whole variable domain, filled in from reference TRBV7-9 and TRBJ2-5, reads DTGVSQNPRHKITKRGQNVTFRCDPISEHNRLYWYRQTLGQGPEFLTYFQNEAQLEKSRLLSDRFSAERPKGSFSTLEIQRTEQGDSAMYLCASTNQGWTQYFGPGTRLLVL.

V is TRBV19 and J is TRBJ2-7; 12 bases line up with TRBD2. The length of the CDR3 is 14 residues. The V gene end was trimmed by 7 bases and the J gene end by 3 bases; junction bases not matched to a gene: 4. CDR1 is LNHDA and CDR2 is SQIVND in the germline V gene (reference sequence). For the CDR3, the DNA is TGTGCCAGTACTGCGACTAGCGGGAGCTACGAGCAGTACTTC. It codes for CASTATSGSYEQYF.

This chain connects TRBV20-1 to TRBJ2-1, with 7 bases lining up with TRBD2. The germline V gene encodes CDR1 DFQATT and CDR2 SNEGSKA (reference sequence). The CDR3 extends over 13 amino acids. V shed 5 bases and J 1 base; nucleotides not matched to a gene: 2. This CDR3 is CSAGAGSYNEQFF. The CDR3 DNA reads as TGCAGTGCTGGAGCGGGATCCTACAATGAGCAGTTCTTC.

The chain is built from TRBV5-1 and TRBJ2-2, with TRBD2 matching over 10 bases. V was pared by 4 bases and J by 3 bases, with 6 bases of the junction left unmatched. The CDR3 runs to 16 residues. Per germline, CDR1 SGHRS and CDR2 YFSETQ. The chain's CDR3 is CASSALAGVDTGELFF. The CDR3, as DNA: TGCGCCAGCAGCGCCCTAGCGGGAGTGGACACCGGGGAGCTGTTTTTT.

This clonotype was seen repeatedly, ten times or more. This sequence joins TRBV9 and TRBJ2-2, with D unresolved. V lost 3 bases to trimming and J lost 5 bases, with 8 bases between them. Germline CDR1 SGDLS, CDR2 YYNGEE. CDR3 length equals 13 residues. The CDR3 sequence is CASSASKTGELFF. The CDR3 DNA is TGTGCCAGCAGCGCCTCTAAAACCGGGGAGCTGTTTTTT.

In its sample, this clonotype was seen a few times. V usage is TRBV29-1 and J usage is TRBJ1-1, with D tentatively TRBD1 (5 bases). Per germline, CDR1 SQVTM and CDR2 ANQGSEA. This CDR3 contains 13 residues. Trimming removed 0 bases at V and 3 bases at J, with 8 bases between. CDR3 sequence: CSVEDRGDTEAFF. CDR3 sequence (DNA): TGCAGCGTTGAAGATCGGGGGGACACTGAAGCTTTCTTT.

CDR3 residues: CASSLKQSPGAQYF. The DNA of the CDR3 is TGTGCCAGCAGTTTAAAACAGTCCCCCGGGGCCCAGTACTTC. V is TRBV12-3 or TRBV12-4 and J is TRBJ2-5; possible D gene TRBD2, 5 bases. The CDR3 length is 14 residues. The ends were cut back, 2 bases at V and 9 bases at J, with 16 bases in the middle.

Of note for this clonotype: A read error may explain this, as a much larger clone is one base away. This chain connects TRBV29-1 to TRBJ2-2, with D perhaps TRBD1 or TRBD2 (5 bases each). Germline V gene lookup returns CDR1 SQVTM and CDR2 ANQGSEA. The CDR3 is 12 amino acids. CDR3 protein: CSVYTGSGELLF. The DNA of the CDR3 is TGCAGCGTCTATACAGGTTCCGGGGAGCTGCTTTTT.

V is TRBV27 and J is TRBJ1-5; D remains unclear. Germline CDR1 reads MNHEY; CDR2 reads SMNVEV (reference sequence). The CDR3 covers 15 residues. The CDR3 spells CVTSRLLANNQPQHF. DNA for the CDR3: TGTGTCACAAGTCGGTTACTCGCGAACAATCAGCCCCAGCATTTT.

This sequence joins TRBV7-2 and TRBJ2-7; D not certain. The V end lost 5 bases, the J end lost 3 bases, and 11 bases lay between the germline ends. Looked up from germline, CDR1 is SGHTA and CDR2 is FQGNSA. The CDR3 covers 13 residues. The CDR3 DNA reads TGTGCCAGCAGCCCCTGGATGGGCTACGAGCAGTACTTC. Translating it yields CASSPWMGYEQYF.

The J gene is TRBJ2-3, the V gene TRBV12-3 or TRBV12-4; weak D call: TRBD2 (6 bases). CDR3 length: 15 amino acids. The V end lost 6 bases, the J end lost 5 bases, and 18 bases lay between the germline ends. The CDR3 DNA is TGTGCCAGCAGACATTCGGGAGACCCAAAAGATACGCAGTATTTT. Residues: CASRHSGDPKDTQYF.

V usage is TRBV5-1 and J usage is TRBJ2-5, with 14 bases that match TRBD2. Germline V gives CDR1 SGHRS, CDR2 YFSETQ. The CDR3 spans 15 residues. V shed 5 bases, J shed 3 bases, and the junction held 3 bases outside the gene matches. The CDR3 bases are TGCGCCAGCAGGTCGGGACTAGCGGGAGAAGAGACCCAGTACTTC. Encoded protein: CASRSGLAGEETQYF.

This clonotype was counted many times. CDR3: CSARTDTYEQYF. CDR3 in DNA: TGCAGTGCTCGGACGGACACATACGAGCAGTACTTC. The gene calls are TRBV20-1 and TRBJ2-7; D may be TRBD1 (5 bases). Trimming removed 5 bases at V and 4 bases at J, with 12 bases between. The CDR3 contains 12 residues. Germline assignment: CDR1 DFQATT and CDR2 SNEGSKA (reference sequence).

This clonotype appeared many times. This chain connects TRBV20-1 to TRBJ1-5, with 7 positions matching TRBD1. V lost 3 bases and J lost 6; bases outside the gene matches: 8. Germline assignment: CDR1 DFQATT and CDR2 SNEGSKA (reference sequence). The CDR3 covers 14 residues. CDR3 nucleotide sequence: TGCAGTGCTAGGACGGGACAGCAAGTTCAGCCCCAGCATTTT. It yields the protein CSARTGQQVQPQHF.

J is TRBJ2-5 and V is TRBV2; D is perhaps TRBD1 (5 bases). The CDR3 loop spans 13 amino acids. Germline loops: CDR1 SNHLY, CDR2 FYNNEI. With 7 bases removed from V and 2 bases from J, the gap between germline ends came to 11 bases. The CDR3 region is CASNQGRQETQYF. The CDR3 DNA follows: TGTGCCAGCAATCAGGGTAGACAAGAGACCCAGTACTTC.

This chain uses TRBV20-1 with TRBJ1-6; D is uncertain. Trimming took off 3 bases at V and 0 bases at J, with 9 bases between the two ends. Germline V gene lookup returns CDR1 DFQATT and CDR2 SNEGSKA (reference sequence). The CDR3 is made up of 15 amino acids. CDR3 DNA sequence: TGCAGTGCTAGTTTTCCGAGCTCCTATAATTCACCCCTCCACTTT. It specifies CSASFPSSYNSPLHF.

This clonotype came up a few times. CDR3 DNA sequence: TGCAGTGCTAATCCGGCCGTGGCAGCCGAGCAGTTCTTC. The encoded protein is CSANPAVAAEQFF. This chain uses TRBV20-1 with TRBJ2-1; the D is unclear. The CDR3 is made up of 13 amino acids. V was clipped by 4 bases and J by 10 bases, with 17 bases between them. Germline CDR1 and CDR2: DFQATT and SNEGSKA (reference sequence).

The V gene is TRBV19, the J gene TRBJ2-1, with 7 bases that match TRBD2. There are 16 residues in the CDR3. Germline values: CDR1 LNHDA, CDR2 SQIVND (reference sequence). The junction had 13 bases not matched to a gene; V was cut back by 5 bases and J by 6 bases. The CDR3 here is CASSGYRVSGGNEQFF. The DNA of the CDR3 is TGTGCCAGTAGTGGATATCGGGTTTCGGGAGGCAATGAGCAGTTCTTC.

In its sample, this clonotype was seen a few times. This rearrangement joins TRBV10-2 to TRBJ2-7, with TRBD2 matching 10 bases. This CDR3 comprises 15 residues. CDR1 and CDR2 from the germline V gene are WSHSY and SAAADI. After removal of 0 bases from V and 8 bases from J, the junction contained 7 bases not matched to a gene. In nucleotides, the CDR3 is TGCGCCAGCAGTGAGTCTTTGGTAGCGGGAGGACAGCAGTACTTC. Translation: CASSESLVAGGQQYF.